Listed below are T cell receptor beta chains from one sample, sequenced in a study of lymphopenia after photon versus proton radiotherapy. Measured with immunoSEQ multiplex PCR; TCRdb has only the in-frame clones, and not every one. Of approximately 70,000 clones detected, 75% to 90% appear once; the ten largest clones hold more than 10%. Here the sequenced sample was peripheral blood, taken from a patient treated with proton-based radiotherapy. These receptors were taken from a man older than 75 with esophageal cancer. CDR3s include the opening cysteine and the closing phenylalanine or tryptophan. Fields, in order: D gene, V gene, clone size, J gene, CDR3 DNA, CDR3 protein. D genes are given only for firm matches. Not all rows give a size; the values are once, few, many and, for expanded clones, a class.

>-|TRBV7-2|-|TRBJ2-1
TGTGCCAGCAGCTTAGTATGGCGGCCAAACTACAATGAGCAGTTCTTC
CASSLVWRPNYNEQFF
>-|TRBV5-2|-|TRBJ2-3
TGTGCCAGCAGCTCACGACTAGCGGGTCTTCTCCGCACAGATACGCAGTATTTT
CASSSRLAGLLRTDTQYF
>-|TRBV5-1|-|TRBJ2-7
TGCGCCAGCAGCTTGGGGTGGCGGGACACTCTTTACGAGCAGTACTTC
CASSLGWRDTLYEQYF
>TRBD2|TRBV11-2|-|TRBJ2-1
TGTGCCAGCAGCCCAGGGACTAGCATTCGCTCCTACAATGAGCAGTTCTTC
CASSPGTSIRSYNEQFF
>-|TRBV7-9|-|TRBJ1-4
TGTGCCAGCAGCTTAGGCCGGACGGAGAATGAAAAACTGTTTTTT
CASSLGRTENEKLFF
>-|TRBV5-1|-|TRBJ2-7
TGCGCCAGCAGCTTGGATCTGGGTGGCGAGCAGTACTTC
CASSLDLGGEQYF
>TRBD1|TRBV19|-|TRBJ2-2
TGTGCCAGTAGTAGACCCGGGACAGAGACCGGGGAGCTGTTTTTT
CASSRPGTETGELFF
>-|TRBV29-1|-|TRBJ2-7
TGCAGCGTTGCTTTTCTCATCATACCCTACGAGCAGTACTTC
CSVAFLIIPYEQYF
>TRBD2|TRBV5-4|-|TRBJ2-7
TGTGCCAGCAGCCCAAGGACTAGCGCCGGCGAGCAGTACTTC
CASSPRTSAGEQYF
>-|TRBV19|-|TRBJ2-7
TGTGCCAGTAGTCTACCTGGACTGATCCAGCAGTACTTC
CASSLPGLIQQYF
>TRBD1|TRBV5-1|-|TRBJ1-2
TGCGCCAGCAGTGCTGACAGGGCTTACGGCTACACCTTC
CASSADRAYGYTF
>-|TRBV5-1|-|TRBJ2-7
TGCGCCAGCAGCTCGGGACAAGTCGAAAAATCCTACGAGCAGTACTTC
CASSSGQVEKSYEQYF
>-|TRBV5-1|-|TRBJ1-4
TGCGCCAGCAGCTTAAGGGTAGGAACTAATGAAAAACTGTTTTTT
CASSLRVGTNEKLFF
>TRBD1|TRBV5-1|-|TRBJ2-7
TGCGCCAGCAGAACAAGGGACAGCTCCTACGAGCAGTACTTC
CASRTRDSSYEQYF
>-|TRBV9|-|TRBJ1-1
TGTGCCAGCAGCGCGCTCCTCGGGGGGCGTGGGATGAACACTGAAGCTTTCTTT
CASSALLGGRGMNTEAFF
>-|TRBV29-1|few|TRBJ2-1
TGCAGCGTTGAACCCAACTATGAGCAGTTCTTC
CSVEPNYEQFF
>TRBD1|TRBV19|-|TRBJ1-6
TGTGCCAGTAGTATTAGCGCCCCGACAGGGGGTAATTCTTCACCCCTCCACTTT
CASSISAPTGGNSSPLHF
>TRBD2|TRBV5-1|-|TRBJ2-2
TGCGCCAGCAGCTTGTCGTGGACTAGCGGGGGGCCGAACACCGGGGAGCTGTTTTTT
CASSLSWTSGGPNTGELFF
>-|TRBV29-1|-|TRBJ2-3
TGCAGCGTTGTCTTGGCAGACACAGATACGCAGTATTTT
CSVVLADTDTQYF
>-|TRBV5-1|-|TRBJ1-1
TGCGCCAGCTGGGCTAACCCCGGACAAATTTACACTGAAGCTTTCTTT
CASWANPGQIYTEAFF
>-|TRBV10-3|-|TRBJ1-5
TGTGCCATCAGTGACCTAGGGGCGAGGAATCGGCCCCAGCATTTT
CAISDLGARNRPQHF
>-|TRBV7-9|-|TRBJ2-2
TGTGCCAGCAGCGTCATCGCCGGGGAGCTGTTTTTT
CASSVIAGELFF
>-|TRBV11-1|-|TRBJ2-5
TGTGCCAGCAGCTTAGGAGGGATCCAAAAGACCCAGTACTTC
CASSLGGIQKTQYF
>TRBD1|TRBV19|few|TRBJ2-3
TGTGCCACCCAACCGACAGGGGGCACAGATACGCAGTATTTT
CATQPTGGTDTQYF
>-|TRBV7-6|-|TRBJ2-6
TGTGCCAGCAGCGGATGGTGCTCACAAAGTCGGGCCAACGTCCTGACTTTC
CASSGWCSQSRANVLTF
>-|TRBV18|-|TRBJ1-4
TGTGCCAGCTCACCACCTACAGCATCTAATGAAAAACTGTTTTTT
CASSPPTASNEKLFF
>-|TRBV10-3|-|TRBJ1-4
TGTGCCATCAGCAACACTAATGAAAAACTGTTTTTT
CAISNTNEKLFF
>-|TRBV21-1|-|TRBJ2-5
TGTGCCAGCAGCAAATTGGGGACGGGTAGAAAAGAGACCCAGTACTTC
CASSKLGTGRKETQYF
>TRBD1|TRBV30|-|TRBJ2-2
TGTGCCTGGCACAGGGGCCCCACCGGGGAGCTGTTTTTT
CAWHRGPTGELFF
>-|TRBV4-3|-|TRBJ2-2
TGCGCCAGCAGCCAAGGAGGACCCGAGGTCGGGGAGCTGTTTTTT
CASSQGGPEVGELFF
>TRBD1|TRBV19|-|TRBJ2-1
TGTGCCAGTAGTATGGGGACAGGGTTGTATGAGCAGTTCTTC
CASSMGTGLYEQFF
>-|TRBV30|-|TRBJ2-1
TGTGCCTGGAAGGGGCGGACCCCGCCCTATGAGCAGTTCTTC
CAWKGRTPPYEQFF
>-|TRBV7-2|-|TRBJ1-2
TGTGCCAGCAGCTTAGCGGTACAGAACTATGGCTACACCTTC
CASSLAVQNYGYTF
>TRBD1|TRBV10-1|-|TRBJ2-7
TGCGCCAGCAGTTCGGACAGGGGGGATTCCTACGAGCAGTACTTC
CASSSDRGDSYEQYF
>TRBD1|TRBV2|-|TRBJ1-6
TGTGCCAGCAGCACCAGGGACAGGGGTATTTCACCCCTCCACTTT
CASSTRDRGISPLHF
>-|TRBV6-6|-|TRBJ2-2
TGTGCCAGCAGTTACTCGACTCGGGGCGGGGAGCTGTTTTTT
CASSYSTRGGELFF
>-|TRBV7-6|-|TRBJ2-7
TGTGCCAGCAGCTTAAACCCAGGGGTTCCCTACGAGCAGTACTTC
CASSLNPGVPYEQYF
>TRBD1|TRBV11-1|-|TRBJ1-1
TGTGCCAGCAGCTCCCGGGACAGAAGGAACACTGAAGCTTTCTTT
CASSSRDRRNTEAFF
>-|TRBV7-2|-|TRBJ1-3
TGTGCCAGCAGCTTAGGAGGCTCTGGAAACACCATATATTTT
CASSLGGSGNTIYF
>TRBD1|TRBV5-6|-|TRBJ2-3
TGTGCCAGCAGCAACCCGGTCGGGACAGGGGGCGCGGGCACAGATACGCAGTATTTT
CASSNPVGTGGAGTDTQYF
>-|TRBV9|few|TRBJ2-3
TGTGCCAGCAGCCTACAGGGAATAGGGACAGATACGCAGTATTTT
CASSLQGIGTDTQYF